This T cell receptor beta chain derives from a study of T-cell memory formation after mild COVID-19. The study, taken as a whole, reports: Of the contracting clones, CD4+ ones lay mainly in CM and EM, and CD8+ ones in EMRA.

In TCRdb, the 5' RACE reads were re-called with MiXCR into one record per CDR3 protein. Here the sample spans roughly 200,000 distinct CDR3 sequences, 16% being singletons. Regarding this clonotype: Its matching antigen is unknown.

Trimming left V 7 bases short and J 4 bases short, with 17 bases between. Germline CDR1 and CDR2: SGHRS and YFSETQ. There are 14 residues in the CDR3. This rearrangement joins TRBV5-1 to TRBJ1-1; D is ambiguous. Source material: PBMCs or a T cell subset sorted from them (not recorded which). The TCR was taken from an adult woman who had mild COVID-19 (a few samples of this study predate the infection). Cell type and time point are not known. CDR3 bases: TGCGCCAGCTCGGAGGCGTTCCCGAGCACTGAAGCTTTCTTT. This gives the protein CASSEAFPSTEAFF.